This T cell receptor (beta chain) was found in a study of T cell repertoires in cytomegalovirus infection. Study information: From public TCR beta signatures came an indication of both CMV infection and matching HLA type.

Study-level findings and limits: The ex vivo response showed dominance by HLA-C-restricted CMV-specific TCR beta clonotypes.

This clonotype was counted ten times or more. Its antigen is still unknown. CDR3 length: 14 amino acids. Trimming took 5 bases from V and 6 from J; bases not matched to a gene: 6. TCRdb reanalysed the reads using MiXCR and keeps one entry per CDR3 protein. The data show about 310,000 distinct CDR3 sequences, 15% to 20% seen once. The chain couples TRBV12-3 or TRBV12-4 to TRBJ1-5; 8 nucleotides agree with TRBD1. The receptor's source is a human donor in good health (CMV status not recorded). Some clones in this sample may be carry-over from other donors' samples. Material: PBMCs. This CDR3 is CASSGQGGSQPQHF. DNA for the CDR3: TGTGCCAGCAGTGGACAGGGTGGGAGTCAGCCCCAGCATTTT.